This T cell receptor (beta chain) was recovered during a study of human T cells and chemical hapten exposure. This clonotype was seen just once. At one end the junction does not follow the germline gene, possibly because of a read error. CDR1 and CDR2 from the germline V gene are MDHEN and SYDVKM. The CDR3 consists of 14 residues. The sample's time point: patch test 2, 6 weeks after DPC sensitization. The treatment here: therapeutic diphenylcyclopropenone sensitization with weekly scalp DPC. Using its own MiXCR run on the RACE reads, TCRdb lists one record per CDR3 protein. The data hold approximately 97,000 distinct CDR3 sequences, with roughly an eighth observed a single time.

The sequenced sample was whole blood, obtained in connection with sensitization to the hapten diphenylcyclopropenone (DPC). The sequence derives from a woman aged 40 to 55 with alopecia areata. Some clones in this sample may be carry-over from other donors' samples. The chain has TRBV28 and TRBJ2-7, with TRBD2 matching 8 bases. CDR3 sequence reads: CAISFLREVREQYF. CDR3 sequence (DNA): TGTGCCATCAGTTTTTTGCGGGAGGTTCGCGAGCAGTACTTC.